This T cell receptor beta chain was captured by sequencing in a study of blood T cell repertoires in COVID-19 (TCRdb year 2020). Background for the entire study: Samples from collaborators originated in the United States, Italy and Spain and spanned both the acute and convalescent phases of COVID-19. The prospective study material was composed of cDNA or gDNA derived from T cells, B-cell-depleted T cells, or PBMCs. Deeply sampled blood TCRbeta repertoires from subjects exposed to, actively infected with, or recovered from COVID-19 were included in the dataset. The repertoires were made available in a free public database intended to serve as a resource for research on the immune response to SARS-CoV-2. Samples were obtained from the ongoing ImmuneRACE study (first 160 participants) and from some 1,200 subjects provided by 6 global collaborators. Nearly every sample came with metadata listing a de-identified subject ID, COVID-19 status, age in years and sex. Where available, HLA class I and class II types were taken from metadata supplied by the sample provider and were not determined by assay-based typing.

The V end loses 0 bases and the J end loses 7 bases, and a stretch of 10 bases separates them. As encoded in the germline V gene, CDR1 is KGHSH while CDR2 is LQKENI. From its cysteine to its phenylalanine, the CDR3 spans 13 amino acids. Just the 39-base CDR3 DNA is kept, in frame starting at base 1. The immunoSEQ Assay, a bias-controlled multiplex PCR, was used to amplify TCRbeta CDR3 regions from genomic DNA. The authors' pipeline ran thus. Within the assay, amplification of reference gene primers was used to estimate how many nucleated cells each sample contained. To quantify the absolute abundance of each unique TCRbeta CDR3 rearrangement, sequence reads were collapsed and filtered. For each sample, productive Simpson clonality was calculated by taking the square root of Simpson's diversity index across productive rearrangements. Here the immuneACCESS table is served through TCRdb, limited to in-frame sequences with V and J called. Missing clones are a known gap in these copies; in checked studies unresolved V genes cover under half, and the rest lacks a known reason. That table is the source of V, J and clone size, and D and trimming were worked out from the DNA. This sample comprises 90,000 or so clones, about nine tenths of them detected only once. The top ten clones comprise around 1.8% of the sample.

Comment on this clone: Its recognized antigen is unknown. No clone much larger than this one lies a single base away; base qualities are absent.

The collaborating institutions used their own protocols to collect whole blood in K2EDTA tubes. For TCRbeta analysis, collaborator samples were shipped as frozen whole blood, as isolated PBMCs, or as DNA extracted from either sample type. Points the paper makes about the study in general: The quantity of clinical and demographic metadata differed by source and by participant and was supplied without curation.

This TCR derives from a human donor with active COVID-19. The donor label of this sample is uncertain. The chain uses TRBV18 and TRBJ2-7, and possibly TRBD2, on 6 matching bases. Source material: peripheral blood. The CDR3 in this case is CASSPPDGGEQYF. The nucleotide sequence reads as follows: TGTGCCAGCTCACCACCCGATGGGGGGGAGCAGTACTTC.